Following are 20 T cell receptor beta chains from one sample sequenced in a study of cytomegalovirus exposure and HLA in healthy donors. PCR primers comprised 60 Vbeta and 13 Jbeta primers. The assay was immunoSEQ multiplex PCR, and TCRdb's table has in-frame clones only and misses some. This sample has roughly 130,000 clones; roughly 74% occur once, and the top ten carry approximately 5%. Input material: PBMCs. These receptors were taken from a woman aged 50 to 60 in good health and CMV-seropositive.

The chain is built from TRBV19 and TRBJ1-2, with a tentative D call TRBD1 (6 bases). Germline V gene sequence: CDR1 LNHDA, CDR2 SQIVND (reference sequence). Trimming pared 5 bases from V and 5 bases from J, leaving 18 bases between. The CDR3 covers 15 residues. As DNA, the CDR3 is TGTGCCAGTAGTTACAGGGATCCCTTACTTTATGGCTACACCTTC. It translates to CASSYRDPLLYGYTF. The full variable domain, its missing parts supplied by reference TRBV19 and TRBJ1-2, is DGGITQSPKYLFRKEGQNVTLSCEQNLNHDAMYWYRQDPGQGLRLIYYSQIVNDFQKGDIAEGYSVSREKKESFPLTVTSAQKNPTAFYLCASSYRDPLLYGYTFGSGTRLTVV.

This chain's CDR3 is CATARGLRETQYF. CDR3 DNA: TGTGCCACAGCGCGGGGCCTAAGAGAGACCCAGTACTTC. V and J are TRBV19 and TRBJ2-5, with D possibly being TRBD2 (6 bases). The V end lost 10 bases, the J end lost 4 bases, and 16 bases lay between the germline ends. Germline V gene sequence: CDR1 LNHDA, CDR2 SQIVND (reference sequence). The CDR3 runs to 13 residues.

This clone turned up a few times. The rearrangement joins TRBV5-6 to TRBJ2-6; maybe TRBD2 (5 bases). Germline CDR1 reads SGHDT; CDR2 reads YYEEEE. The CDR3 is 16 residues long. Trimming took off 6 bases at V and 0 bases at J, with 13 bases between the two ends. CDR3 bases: TGTGCCAGCACCTTAGGAGGAGTCTCTGGGGCCAACGTCCTGACTTTC. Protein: CASTLGGVSGANVLTF.

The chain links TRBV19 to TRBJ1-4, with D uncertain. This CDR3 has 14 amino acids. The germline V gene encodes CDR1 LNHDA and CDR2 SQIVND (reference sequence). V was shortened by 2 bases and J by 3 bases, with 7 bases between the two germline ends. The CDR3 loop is CASSISRSNEKLFF. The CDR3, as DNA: TGTGCCAGTAGTATAAGCAGGTCTAATGAAAAACTGTTTTTT. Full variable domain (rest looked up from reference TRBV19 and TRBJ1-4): DGGITQSPKYLFRKEGQNVTLSCEQNLNHDAMYWYRQDPGQGLRLIYYSQIVNDFQKGDIAEGYSVSREKKESFPLTVTSAQKNPTAFYLCASSISRSNEKLFFGSGTQLSVL.

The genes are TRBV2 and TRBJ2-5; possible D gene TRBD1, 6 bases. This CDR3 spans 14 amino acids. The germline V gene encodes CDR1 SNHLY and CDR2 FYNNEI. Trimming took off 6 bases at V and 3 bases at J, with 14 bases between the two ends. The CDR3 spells CASSKPGHEETQYF. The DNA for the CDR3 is TGTGCCAGCAGCAAACCGGGACACGAAGAGACCCAGTACTTC.

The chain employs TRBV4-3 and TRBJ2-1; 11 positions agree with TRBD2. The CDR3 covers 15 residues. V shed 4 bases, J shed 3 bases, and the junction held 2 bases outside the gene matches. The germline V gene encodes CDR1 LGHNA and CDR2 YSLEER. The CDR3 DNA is TGCGCCAGCAGCCCTACTAGCGGGGGCTACAATGAGCAGTTCTTC. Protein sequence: CASSPTSGGYNEQFF.

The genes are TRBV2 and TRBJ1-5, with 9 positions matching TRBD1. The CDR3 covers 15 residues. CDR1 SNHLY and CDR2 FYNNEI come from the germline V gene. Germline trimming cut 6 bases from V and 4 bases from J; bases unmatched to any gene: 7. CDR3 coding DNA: TGTGCCAGCAGGGCAGACAGGGGGGAGAATCAGCCCCAGCATTTT. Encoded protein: CASRADRGENQPQHF.

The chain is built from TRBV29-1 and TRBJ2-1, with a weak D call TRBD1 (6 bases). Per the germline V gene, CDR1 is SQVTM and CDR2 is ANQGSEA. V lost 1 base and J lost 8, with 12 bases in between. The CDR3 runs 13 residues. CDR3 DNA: TGCAGCGTTGAAGTCCCCAGGGGACATGAGCAGTTCTTC. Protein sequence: CSVEVPRGHEQFF.

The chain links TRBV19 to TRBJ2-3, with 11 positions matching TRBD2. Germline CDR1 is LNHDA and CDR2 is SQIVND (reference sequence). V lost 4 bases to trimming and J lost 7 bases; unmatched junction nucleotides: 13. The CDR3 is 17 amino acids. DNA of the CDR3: TGTGCCAGTAGTAGGATAGCCGGGACTAGCGGTTCACATACGCAGTATTTT. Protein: CASSRIAGTSGSHTQYF.

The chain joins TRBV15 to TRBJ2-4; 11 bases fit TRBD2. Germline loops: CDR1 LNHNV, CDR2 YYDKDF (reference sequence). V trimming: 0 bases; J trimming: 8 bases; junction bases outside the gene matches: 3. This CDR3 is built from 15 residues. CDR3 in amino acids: CATSRDTSGGYIQYF. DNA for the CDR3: TGTGCCACCAGCAGAGACACTAGCGGGGGTTACATTCAGTACTTC.

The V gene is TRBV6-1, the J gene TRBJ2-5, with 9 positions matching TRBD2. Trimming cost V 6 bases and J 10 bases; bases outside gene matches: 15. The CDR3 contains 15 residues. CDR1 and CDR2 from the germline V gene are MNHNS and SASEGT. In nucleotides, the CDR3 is TGTGCCAGCAGAAATATAGCGGGAGCCTACGAGGACCAGTACTTC. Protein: CASRNIAGAYEDQYF.

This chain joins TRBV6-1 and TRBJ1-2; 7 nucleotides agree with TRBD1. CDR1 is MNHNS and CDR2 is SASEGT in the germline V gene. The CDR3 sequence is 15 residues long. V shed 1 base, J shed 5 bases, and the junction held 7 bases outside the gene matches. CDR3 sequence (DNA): TGTGCCAGCAGTGAAGGCCTCGACAGGGATTATGGCTACACCTTC. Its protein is CASSEGLDRDYGYTF.

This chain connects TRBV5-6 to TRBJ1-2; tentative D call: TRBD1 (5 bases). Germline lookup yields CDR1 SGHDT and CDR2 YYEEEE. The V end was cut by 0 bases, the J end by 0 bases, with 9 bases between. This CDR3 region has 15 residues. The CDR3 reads CASSLVRVANYGYTF. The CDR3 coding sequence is TGTGCCAGCAGCTTGGTCAGGGTAGCTAACTATGGCTACACCTTC.

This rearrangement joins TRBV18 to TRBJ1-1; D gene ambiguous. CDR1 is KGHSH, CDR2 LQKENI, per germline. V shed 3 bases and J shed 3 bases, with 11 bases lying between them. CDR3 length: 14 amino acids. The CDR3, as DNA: TGTGCCAGCTCACCCATCCCCGGGGACACTGAAGCTTTCTTT. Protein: CASSPIPGDTEAFF.

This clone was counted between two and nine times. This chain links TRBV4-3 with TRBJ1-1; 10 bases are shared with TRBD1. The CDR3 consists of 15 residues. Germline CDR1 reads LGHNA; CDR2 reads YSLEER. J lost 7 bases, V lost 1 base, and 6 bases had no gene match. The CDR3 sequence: CASSQAGTGEIEAFF. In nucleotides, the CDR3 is TGCGCCAGCAGCCAAGCGGGGACAGGGGAGATTGAAGCTTTCTTT.

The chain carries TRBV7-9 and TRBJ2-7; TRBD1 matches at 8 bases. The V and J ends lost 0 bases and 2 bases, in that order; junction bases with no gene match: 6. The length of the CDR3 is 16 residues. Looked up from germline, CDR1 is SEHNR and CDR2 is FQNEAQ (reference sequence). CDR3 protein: CASSLARGQATYEQYF. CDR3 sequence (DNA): TGTGCCAGCAGCTTAGCCAGGGGACAGGCAACCTACGAGCAGTACTTC.

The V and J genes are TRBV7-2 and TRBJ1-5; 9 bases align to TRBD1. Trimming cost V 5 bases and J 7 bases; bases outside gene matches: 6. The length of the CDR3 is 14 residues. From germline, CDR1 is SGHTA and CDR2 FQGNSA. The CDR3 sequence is CASSLGQGFQPQHF. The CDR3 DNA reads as TGTGCCAGCAGCCTCGGACAGGGGTTCCAGCCCCAGCATTTT.

As DNA, the CDR3 is TGTGCCAGCAGTTCGTTAACAGGGGTTAGGGCACCCCTCCACTTT. Translating gives CASSSLTGVRAPLHF. The chain is built from TRBV27 and TRBJ1-6; 7 bases are a match to TRBD1. Germline V CDR1 and CDR2: MNHEY, SMNVEV (reference sequence). J was trimmed by 11 bases and V by 4 bases; bases with no gene match: 11. This CDR3 spans 15 amino acids.

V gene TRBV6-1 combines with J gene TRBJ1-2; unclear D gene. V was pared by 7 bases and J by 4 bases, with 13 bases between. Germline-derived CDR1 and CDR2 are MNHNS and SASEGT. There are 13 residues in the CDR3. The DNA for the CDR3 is TGTGCCAGCAAATGGCGGGGTGGCTATGGCTACACCTTC. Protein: CASKWRGGYGYTF.

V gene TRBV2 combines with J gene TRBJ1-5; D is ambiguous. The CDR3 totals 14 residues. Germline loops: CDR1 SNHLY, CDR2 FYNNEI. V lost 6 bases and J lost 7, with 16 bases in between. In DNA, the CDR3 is TGTGCCAGCAGAAGTTCTGTCCGGAGACAGCCCCAGCATTTT. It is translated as CASRSSVRRQPQHF. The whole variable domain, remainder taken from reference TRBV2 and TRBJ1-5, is EPEVTQTPSHQVTQMGQEVILRCVPISNHLYFYWYRQILGQKVEFLVSFYNNEISEKSEIFDDQFSVERPDGSNFTLKIRSTKLEDSAMYFCASRSSVRRQPQHFGDGTRLSIL.